The 9 T cell receptor beta chains listed next were all sequenced from one sample in a study of cytomegalovirus exposure and HLA in healthy donors. The PCR ran on 60 Vbeta and 13 Jbeta primers. Here immunoSEQ multiplex PCR was the method, and the copy in TCRdb shows in-frame clones only, minus some. The sample yields 100,000 to 150,000 clones, less than 80% seen once. The sample consisted of PBMCs. Receptors were obtained from a man in his thirties or forties in good health and CMV-seronegative.

This clone showed up just once. For the CDR3, the DNA is TGTGCCAGCAGCTTAGATCGGAGTTTCTATGGCTACACCTTC. Translating gives CASSLDRSFYGYTF. The genes are TRBV11-2 and TRBJ1-2, with D unresolved. This CDR3 spans 14 amino acids. Germline V CDR1 and CDR2: SGHAT, FQNNGV. V was pared by 0 bases and J by 4 bases, with 9 bases between.

This chain links TRBV7-2 with TRBJ2-1; 9 positions agree with TRBD1. Germline CDR1 and CDR2: SGHTA and FQGNSA. The V segment lost 5 bases and the J segment 2 bases; nucleotides outside the gene matches: 4. The CDR3 has 15 amino acids. For the CDR3, the DNA is TGTGCCAGCAGCCGGGACAGGGTTCCCTACAATGAGCAGTTCTTC. Protein: CASSRDRVPYNEQFF.

The chain couples TRBV5-5 to TRBJ1-5, with 7 bases that match TRBD1. Per germline, CDR1 SGHKS and CDR2 YYEKEE (reference sequence). V dropped 1 base and J dropped 2; count of bases not matched to a gene: 3. The CDR3 has 15 residues. As DNA, the CDR3 is TGTGCCAGCAGCTTGACAGGGGCGGGCAATCAGCCCCAGCATTTT. It translates to CASSLTGAGNQPQHF.

V gene TRBV29-1 combines with J gene TRBJ2-1; 12 bases line up with TRBD2. The junction had 5 bases not matched to a gene; V was cut back by 7 bases and J by 7 bases. Germline V lookup: CDR1 SQVTM, CDR2 ANQGSEA. The CDR3 extends over 13 amino acids. The CDR3 here is CSASGGALNEQFF. CDR3 DNA: TGCAGCGCTAGCGGGGGGGCGTTAAATGAGCAGTTCTTC.

The rearrangement uses TRBV7-9 and TRBJ2-7; possible D gene TRBD1, 6 bases. V was trimmed by 5 bases and J by 2 bases, leaving 16 bases between them. Germline CDR1 is SEHNR and CDR2 is FQNEAQ (reference sequence). This CDR3 region has 15 residues. CDR3 sequence: CASSARDKNPYEQYF. For the CDR3, the DNA is TGTGCCAGCAGCGCCCGGGACAAAAACCCCTACGAGCAGTACTTC.

The V gene is TRBV30, the J gene TRBJ1-5; 9 bases agree with TRBD1. Losses at the gene ends were 3 bases for V and 6 bases for J; bases not matched to a gene: 15. Germline CDR1 GTSNPN, CDR2 SVGIG (reference sequence). This CDR3 is built from 17 residues. CDR3 sequence: CAWSDWTGAPWGQPQHF. Here the CDR3 DNA reads TGTGCCTGGAGCGATTGGACAGGGGCCCCCTGGGGTCAGCCCCAGCATTTT. Full variable domain (rest looked up from reference TRBV30 and TRBJ1-5): SQTIHQWPATLVQPVGSPLSLECTVEGTSNPNLYWYRQAAGRGLQLLFYSVGIGQISSEVPQNLSASRPQDRQFILSSKKLLLSDSGFYLCAWSDWTGAPWGQPQHFGDGTRLSIL.

CDR3 protein: CASSSLVYGYTF. CDR3 in DNA: TGTGCCAGCAGTTCCCTTGTCTATGGCTACACCTTC. This chain uses TRBV28 with TRBJ1-2, with D uncertain. The CDR3 runs to 12 residues. V lost 4 bases and J lost 4, with 7 bases in between. The V gene's germline CDR1 is MDHEN and CDR2 SYDVKM.

The V and J genes are TRBV19 and TRBJ1-5; TRBD1 matches at 8 bases. The CDR3 is 19 amino acids. The germline V gene has CDR1 LNHDA and CDR2 SQIVND (reference sequence). V lost 3 bases to trimming and J lost 0 bases; unmatched junction nucleotides: 13. The CDR3 DNA is TGTGCCAGTAGTATTCATGGGACAGGTCCCTCGGCTAGCAATCAGCCCCAGCATTTT. It codes for CASSIHGTGPSASNQPQHF. Full variable domain (outside the CDR3, taken from reference TRBV19 and TRBJ1-5): DGGITQSPKYLFRKEGQNVTLSCEQNLNHDAMYWYRQDPGQGLRLIYYSQIVNDFQKGDIAEGYSVSREKKESFPLTVTSAQKNPTAFYLCASSIHGTGPSASNQPQHFGDGTRLSIL.

This clone was recorded a few times. This sequence joins TRBV4-3 and TRBJ1-4; 9 bases are shared with TRBD1. J gave up 14 bases and V 0 bases, and 16 bases lay outside the gene matches. CDR1 and CDR2 from the germline V gene are LGHNA and YSLEER. The CDR3 length is 17 residues. CDR3 sequence: CASSQDRGTGSLRDLFF. CDR3 nucleotide sequence: TGCGCCAGCAGCCAAGATAGGGGGACAGGGTCTTTGAGGGATCTGTTTTTT.